The 17 T cell receptor beta chains below come from one sample, sequenced in a study of CD8+ T cells in alopecia areata. Sequencing relied on a cDNA template that was reverse transcribed from extracted RNA. TCRdb keeps only in-frame clones here, not all; method: immunoSEQ multiplex PCR. Found here are over 30,000 clones, around 80% of them singletons; the top ten hold approximately 18%. The sample taken for sequencing was NKG2D-low CD8+ T cells sorted from blood. These receptors were obtained from a human donor with alopecia areata.

V is TRBV5-1 and J is TRBJ2-1; 12 bases fit TRBD2. V was clipped by 3 bases and J by 6 bases; unmatched bases: 7. The germline gives CDR1 SGHRS, CDR2 YFSETQ. CDR3 size: 16 residues. The CDR3 bases are TGCGCCAGCAGCTACCTGACTAGCGGGAGTCTCAATGAGCAGTTCTTC. Translation gives CASSYLTSGSLNEQFF.

J is TRBJ2-5 and V is TRBV29-1, with TRBD1 identical over 7 bases. This CDR3 has 15 residues. Germline V CDR1 and CDR2: SQVTM, ANQGSEA. Trimming took 1 base from V and 4 from J; bases not matched to a gene: 9. The CDR3 nucleotides read TGCAGCGTTGAAGTCAGGACAGGAGTCGGAGAGACCCAGTACTTC. Its protein product is CSVEVRTGVGETQYF.

The chain joins TRBV19 to TRBJ2-3, with D hard to call. Germline CDR1 is LNHDA and CDR2 is SQIVND (reference sequence). Trimming removed 9 bases at V and 0 bases at J, with 10 bases between. CDR3 length: 13 amino acids. For the CDR3, the DNA is TGTGCCAGCGCCACCACCAGCACAGATACGCAGTATTTT. Translating gives CASATTSTDTQYF.

This sequence joins TRBV6-1 and TRBJ2-3; the match to TRBD2 covers 9 bases. The CDR3 has 15 amino acids. Germline V gene sequence: CDR1 MNHNS, CDR2 SASEGT. V was clipped by 3 bases and J by 4 bases; unmatched bases: 5. CDR3 bases: TGTGCCAGCAGTGAGCTAGCGGGGAGCCCAGATACGCAGTATTTT. Protein: CASSELAGSPDTQYF.

This sequence joins TRBV5-1 and TRBJ2-7; possibly TRBD1 for D (6 bases). The CDR3 sequence is 15 residues long. V was trimmed by 3 bases and J by 2 bases, leaving 15 bases between them. In germline, CDR1 is SGHRS, CDR2 YFSETQ. The CDR3 loop reads CASSYSTGSTYEQYF. CDR3 in DNA: TGCGCCAGCAGCTATTCCACAGGGTCCACCTACGAGCAGTACTTC.

The chain carries TRBV7-9 and TRBJ2-7; D call uncertain. CDR1 and CDR2 (germline): SEHNR, FQNEAQ (reference sequence). This CDR3 contains 12 residues. The germline V and J ends were trimmed by 5 bases and 7 bases, with 12 bases remaining between them. The CDR3 coding sequence is TGTGCCAGCAGCCGGATTGACTTTGAGCAGTACTTC. Amino acids: CASSRIDFEQYF. The complete variable domain, with remaining parts taken from reference TRBV7-9 and TRBJ2-7, reads DTGVSQNPRHKITKRGQNVTFRCDPISEHNRLYWYRQTLGQGPEFLTYFQNEAQLEKSRLLSDRFSAERPKGSFSTLEIQRTEQGDSAMYLCASSRIDFEQYFGPGTRLTVT.

The V call is TRBV30, the J call TRBJ2-3; D gene uncertain. Deletions cut 2 bases from V and 4 bases from J, with 10 bases between. Germline CDR1 is GTSNPN and CDR2 is SVGIG (reference sequence). The CDR3 is 13 residues long. In DNA, the CDR3 is TGTGCCTGGAGTCTCTTTAGTGCAGATACGCAGTATTTT. Translating gives CAWSLFSADTQYF.

Remarks on this clone: The junction does not match germline at one end; this may be a read error. Additional DNA sequences in this sample encode the identical CDR3. V usage is TRBV29-1 and J usage is TRBJ1-2, with a possible D match to TRBD1 (6 bases). Germline assignment: CDR1 SQVTM and CDR2 ANQGSEA. CDR3 size: 13 residues. The CDR3 reads CSVEGGQIYGYTF. The CDR3 nucleotides read TGCAGCGTGGAAGGAGGACAGATCTATGGCTACACCTTC.

V usage is TRBV30 and J usage is TRBJ1-2; a weak D match, TRBD1 (5 bases). This CDR3 is 15 amino acids long. V lost 1 base and J lost 6, with 18 bases in between. Germline CDR1 GTSNPN, CDR2 SVGIG (reference sequence). CDR3 sequence reads: CAWSALYGGTNGYTF. CDR3 DNA: TGTGCCTGGAGTGCCCTTTACGGGGGAACGAATGGCTACACCTTC.

The V gene is TRBV29-1, the J gene TRBJ2-1; D tentatively reads TRBD1 or TRBD2 (8 bases each). This CDR3 comprises 14 residues. The germline V and J ends were trimmed by 1 base and 9 bases, with 16 bases remaining between them. The germline V gene has CDR1 SQVTM and CDR2 ANQGSEA. The CDR3 sequence: CSVEGQGSGGEQFF. Written as DNA, the CDR3 is TGCAGCGTTGAAGGACAGGGGAGCGGGGGTGAGCAGTTCTTC.

The rearrangement links TRBV4-3 to TRBJ2-7; possible D gene TRBD1, 6 bases. The CDR3 spans 15 residues. CDR1 and CDR2 from the germline V gene are LGHNA and YSLEER. Trimming pared 1 base from V and 1 base from J, leaving 11 bases between. The CDR3 protein is CASSQVPGQSYEQYF. CDR3 DNA: TGCGCCAGCAGCCAAGTTCCCGGACAGTCCTACGAGCAGTACTTC.

This rearrangement joins TRBV28 to TRBJ2-3, with a possible D match to TRBD1 (5 bases). Deletions cut 2 bases from V and 6 bases from J, with 6 bases between. Per germline, CDR1 MDHEN and CDR2 SYDVKM. There are 12 residues in the CDR3. CDR3 coding DNA: TGTGCCAGCAGTTTAGGGGCCGATACGCAGTATTTT. It translates to CASSLGADTQYF.

This sequence joins TRBV6-1 and TRBJ2-3, with D unclear. This CDR3 contains 18 residues. Germline values: CDR1 MNHNS, CDR2 SASEGT. Trimming cost V 0 bases and J 0 bases, with 16 bases left between them. In DNA form, the CDR3 reads TGTGCCAGCAGTGAAGCGCCCTGGCGGTTATCTAGCACAGATACGCAGTATTTT. As protein: CASSEAPWRLSSTDTQYF.

This chain uses TRBV30 with TRBJ1-6, with 7 bases lining up with TRBD1. Per the germline V gene, CDR1 is GTSNPN and CDR2 is SVGIG (reference sequence). J gave up 3 bases and V 1 base, and 6 bases lay outside the gene matches. This CDR3 region has 16 residues. CDR3 region: CAWSGLGGLYNSPLHF. CDR3 DNA sequence: TGTGCCTGGAGTGGCCTAGGGGGCCTCTATAATTCACCCCTCCACTTT.

The chain uses TRBV2 and TRBJ1-1; possibly TRBD1 for D (5 bases). This CDR3 is 14 amino acids long. Trimming left V 2 bases short and J 8 bases short, with 15 bases between. Germline CDR1 is SNHLY and CDR2 is FYNNEI. The CDR3 bases are TGTGCCAGCAGTGAAATGCAGGGTGGTGAGGAAGCTTTCTTT. As protein: CASSEMQGGEEAFF.

V usage is TRBV7-9 and J usage is TRBJ2-5; the D gene is possibly TRBD2 (6 bases). This CDR3 is 13 amino acids long. Germline V gives CDR1 SEHNR, CDR2 FQNEAQ (reference sequence). V lost 6 bases and J 5 bases, leaving 13 bases between the germline ends. The CDR3 here is CASRPGTLETQYF. The CDR3 DNA follows: TGTGCCAGCAGGCCAGGGACTTTGGAGACCCAGTACTTC.

CDR3 bases: TGTGCCAGCAGTTTCACTACAGATACGCAGTATTTT. This sequence encodes CASSFTTDTQYF. The rearrangement joins TRBV6-1 to TRBJ2-3; unclear D gene. The V end was cut by 5 bases, the J end by 3 bases, with 6 bases between. Germline CDR1 and CDR2: MNHNS and SASEGT. There are 12 residues in the CDR3.